A selection of T cell receptor beta chains follows, all from one sample in a study of regulatory T cells in long-lasting Graves disease. In TCRdb, the multiplex PCR reads were re-called with MiXCR into one record per CDR3 protein. The table records 500,000 to 700,000 distinct CDR3 sequences, about 30% of them present only once. The sample here was peripheral blood mononuclear cells (PBMCs), taken when the disease was refractory, from a patient treated with antithyroid drugs. All receptors derive from a female donor with Graves disease. Both conserved end residues are part of each CDR3. The order of the fields is V gene, J gene, D gene, clone size, CDR3 DNA, CDR3 protein. A D gene is named only where the DNA matches it firmly. Clone size is given for some rows only: seen once, a few or many times, or a class if the clone is expanded.

v_call: TRBV3-1; j_call: TRBJ2-5; d_call: -; clone_size: few; cdr3_nt: TGTGCCAGCAGCCAAGAGAGCGGAGCCGACCGGCGGGAGACCCAGTACTTC; cdr3_aa: CASSQESGADRRETQYF
v_call: TRBV12-3/TRBV12-4; j_call: TRBJ1-2; d_call: -; clone_size: -; cdr3_nt: TGTGCCAGCAGACTCAGGGGAGTGGATGGCTACACCTTC; cdr3_aa: CASRLRGVDGYTF
v_call: TRBV11-2; j_call: TRBJ1-1; d_call: -; clone_size: -; cdr3_nt: TGTGCCAGCAGCTTAGATCTAAAGGGGAACACTGAAGCTTTCTTT; cdr3_aa: CASSLDLKGNTEAFF
v_call: TRBV5-4; j_call: TRBJ2-5; d_call: TRBD2; clone_size: -; cdr3_nt: TGTGCCAGCAGCTGGGGGGGGACTAGCGGAAAAGAGACCCAGTACTTC; cdr3_aa: CASSWGGTSGKETQYF
v_call: TRBV19; j_call: TRBJ1-4; d_call: -; clone_size: -; cdr3_nt: TGTGCCAGTAGTACCACGGACCGTAATGAAAAACTGTTTTTT; cdr3_aa: CASSTTDRNEKLFF
v_call: TRBV5-6; j_call: TRBJ1-2; d_call: TRBD1; clone_size: -; cdr3_nt: TGTGCCAGCAGCGGAGGGACAGCGGAGGGCTACACCTTC; cdr3_aa: CASSGGTAEGYTF
v_call: TRBV29-1; j_call: TRBJ2-7; d_call: -; clone_size: once; cdr3_nt: TGCAGCGTTGTTGGCGGGGCCAGTTTCTACGAGCAGTACTTC; cdr3_aa: CSVVGGASFYEQYF
v_call: TRBV19; j_call: TRBJ1-1; d_call: TRBD1; clone_size: -; cdr3_nt: TGTGCCAGTAGTATCATCCCGGGACAGATGAACACTGAAGCTTTCTTT; cdr3_aa: CASSIIPGQMNTEAFF
v_call: TRBV6-9; j_call: TRBJ1-5; d_call: -; clone_size: few; cdr3_nt: TGTGCCAGCAGTTACGTGGGGGTCGGCAATCAGCCCCAGCATTTT; cdr3_aa: CASSYVGVGNQPQHF
v_call: TRBV11-2; j_call: TRBJ2-7; d_call: -; clone_size: many; cdr3_nt: TGTGCCAGCAACTTGGGGGGATCCGGCGAGCAGTACTTC; cdr3_aa: CASNLGGSGEQYF
v_call: TRBV19; j_call: TRBJ1-1; d_call: TRBD1; clone_size: once; cdr3_nt: TGTGCCAGTAACCCCGACAGGGCCACTGAAGCTTTCTTT; cdr3_aa: CASNPDRATEAFF
v_call: TRBV19; j_call: TRBJ1-1; d_call: TRBD1; clone_size: -; cdr3_nt: TGTGCCAGTATCCTCCGGACAGGGTTTACTGAAGCTTTCTTT; cdr3_aa: CASILRTGFTEAFF
v_call: TRBV6-1; j_call: TRBJ2-3; d_call: -; clone_size: -; cdr3_nt: TGTGCCAGCAGGGGCTGGGGCTTAACTAGCACAGATACGCAGTATTTT; cdr3_aa: CASRGWGLTSTDTQYF
v_call: TRBV19; j_call: TRBJ1-1; d_call: -; clone_size: -; cdr3_nt: TGTGCCAGCCTTCTCAGGGGCGGGACTGAAGCTTTCTTT; cdr3_aa: CASLLRGGTEAFF
v_call: TRBV30; j_call: TRBJ1-1; d_call: -; clone_size: -; cdr3_nt: TGTGCGAGAAACGAGGACCTAATGAACATTGAAGCTTTCTTT; cdr3_aa: CARNEDLMNIEAFF
v_call: TRBV12-3/TRBV12-4; j_call: TRBJ1-5; d_call: -; clone_size: -; cdr3_nt: TGTGCCAGCAGAAAGGACAGAGCAAATCAGCCCCAGCATTTT; cdr3_aa: CASRKDRANQPQHF
v_call: TRBV6-5; j_call: TRBJ1-1; d_call: -; clone_size: few; cdr3_nt: TGTGCCAGCAGTTACTTGGGCGGAGGATTCAACACTGAAGCTTTCTTT; cdr3_aa: CASSYLGGGFNTEAFF
v_call: TRBV7-2; j_call: TRBJ2-7; d_call: TRBD1; clone_size: few; cdr3_nt: TGTGCCAGCAGCTTAACAGGGAGGACAGGGTCCTACGAGCAGTACTTC; cdr3_aa: CASSLTGRTGSYEQYF
v_call: TRBV19; j_call: TRBJ1-1; d_call: -; clone_size: once; cdr3_nt: TGTGCCAGTAGTATTTCTTTCCGGATGAACACTGAAGCTTTCTTT; cdr3_aa: CASSISFRMNTEAFF
v_call: TRBV20-1; j_call: TRBJ2-7; d_call: TRBD1; clone_size: -; cdr3_nt: TGCAGTGCCCTTCGACAGGGACGTGATGAGCAGTACTTC; cdr3_aa: CSALRQGRDEQYF
v_call: TRBV7-9; j_call: TRBJ2-3; d_call: TRBD1; clone_size: few; cdr3_nt: TGTGCCAGCAGGAGGGGACGGGACAGAAGCACAGATACGCAGTATTTT; cdr3_aa: CASRRGRDRSTDTQYF
v_call: TRBV2; j_call: TRBJ2-1; d_call: -; clone_size: -; cdr3_nt: TGTGCCAGCAGTGTTTCGGATGAGCAGTTCTTC; cdr3_aa: CASSVSDEQFF
v_call: TRBV20-1; j_call: TRBJ2-7; d_call: TRBD1; clone_size: -; cdr3_nt: TGCAGTGCTATCGACAGGGCGAAATCCTACGAGCAGTACTTC; cdr3_aa: CSAIDRAKSYEQYF
v_call: TRBV20-1; j_call: TRBJ2-2; d_call: TRBD1; clone_size: once; cdr3_nt: TGCAGTGCTAGATGGGACAGGGCCAGCACCGGGGAGCTGTTTTTT; cdr3_aa: CSARWDRASTGELFF
v_call: TRBV20-1; j_call: TRBJ1-2; d_call: -; clone_size: -; cdr3_nt: TGCAGTGCTAGGGAACTGACAGGTCCCTGTGGCTACACCTTC; cdr3_aa: CSARELTGPCGYTF
v_call: TRBV27; j_call: TRBJ1-2; d_call: -; clone_size: few; cdr3_nt: TGTGCCAGCAGCAGATATAACTATGGCTACACCTTC; cdr3_aa: CASSRYNYGYTF
v_call: TRBV11-2; j_call: TRBJ2-5; d_call: -; clone_size: many; cdr3_nt: TGTGCCAGCAGCTTAGATCTCGCGGAGACCCAGTACTTC; cdr3_aa: CASSLDLAETQYF
v_call: TRBV3-1; j_call: TRBJ1-4; d_call: TRBD1; clone_size: -; cdr3_nt: TGTGCCAGCAGTGGACAGGGCCCTGAAAAACTGTTTTTT; cdr3_aa: CASSGQGPEKLFF
v_call: TRBV30; j_call: TRBJ2-5; d_call: -; clone_size: -; cdr3_nt: TGTGCCTGGAGTGCGGCGCGGGAGACCCAGTACTTC; cdr3_aa: CAWSAARETQYF
v_call: TRBV12-3/TRBV12-4; j_call: TRBJ2-5; d_call: TRBD1; clone_size: many; cdr3_nt: TGTGCCAGCAGTTATCTAACGACAGGGGAAGAGACCCAGTACTTC; cdr3_aa: CASSYLTTGEETQYF
v_call: TRBV29-1; j_call: TRBJ1-1; d_call: -; clone_size: -; cdr3_nt: TGCAGCGCAGTCCGGGACAAGGGGAAAGGGACTGAAGCTTTCTTT; cdr3_aa: CSAVRDKGKGTEAFF
v_call: TRBV12-3/TRBV12-4; j_call: TRBJ2-1; d_call: TRBD2; clone_size: -; cdr3_nt: TGTGCCAGCACCTTAGCGGGACATGAGCAGTTCTTC; cdr3_aa: CASTLAGHEQFF
v_call: TRBV20-1; j_call: TRBJ2-3; d_call: -; clone_size: -; cdr3_nt: TGCAGTGCTAGAATCATTGGAGGGGGGATAGGGAGCACAGATACGCAGTATTTT; cdr3_aa: CSARIIGGGIGSTDTQYF
v_call: TRBV11-2; j_call: TRBJ2-5; d_call: -; clone_size: few; cdr3_nt: TGTGCCAGCAACAAAAGGGGGGAAGAGACCCAGTACTTC; cdr3_aa: CASNKRGEETQYF
v_call: TRBV5-4; j_call: TRBJ1-2; d_call: TRBD1; clone_size: few; cdr3_nt: TGTGCCAGCAGATTCGGGACAGGGAGCTATGGCTACACCTTC; cdr3_aa: CASRFGTGSYGYTF
v_call: TRBV30; j_call: TRBJ1-2; d_call: -; clone_size: few; cdr3_nt: TGTGCCTGGAGTGTCTTGTCCGGGACCGGTGGCTACACCTTC; cdr3_aa: CAWSVLSGTGGYTF